The 6 T cell receptor beta chains below were found in one sample sequenced in a study of vaccination and CD4 T cells after COVID-19. Treatment defined: roughly 10-day PBMC culture with coronavirus spike peptide pools or control peptides (ViraFEST assay). For these receptors, no antigen is known. Sequenced with the Oncomine TCR Beta short-read assay was DNA taken from cultured CD4+ T cells. TCRdb passed the PCR reads through MiXCR, listing each CDR3 protein once. Among about 23,000 distinct CDR3 sequences, approximately 67% were seen once, and the ten largest hold less than 25%. The specimen was CD4+ T cells from blood, cultured in vitro, collected after SARS-CoV-2 vaccination. The source is a human donor who received a COVID-19 vaccine.

The rearrangement uses TRBV20-1 and TRBJ1-5; weak D call: TRBD1 (6 bases). Trimming pared 6 bases from V and 6 bases from J, leaving 18 bases between. The germline CDR1 and CDR2 sequences are DFQATT and SNEGSKA (reference sequence). The CDR3 extends over 14 amino acids. CDR3 nucleotides: TGCAGTGCCAGCATAGGGGGTCGTGCTCAGCCCCAGCATTTT. Encoded protein: CSASIGGRAQPQHF.

The rearrangement uses TRBV6-2 or TRBV6-3 and TRBJ2-5; D not certain. V was clipped by 6 bases and J by 2 bases, with 10 bases between them. The CDR3 sequence is 13 residues long. In germline, CDR1 is MNHEY, CDR2 SVGEGT. DNA of the CDR3: TGTGCCAGCAGGGGGTTCGTTCAAGAGACCCAGTACTTC. Amino acids: CASRGFVQETQYF.

V gene TRBV6-1 combines with J gene TRBJ2-5; D remains unclear. Germline CDR1 is MNHNS and CDR2 is SASEGT. The CDR3 sequence is 14 residues long. The V end was cut by 4 bases, the J end by 4 bases, with 13 bases between. CDR3 nucleotide sequence: TGTGCCAGCAGTGCTTGGCTGGTAATAGAGACCCAGTACTTC. This codes for CASSAWLVIETQYF.

Notes on this clonotype: At one end the junction does not follow the germline gene, possibly because of a read error. The chain recombines TRBV10-3 with TRBJ2-7, with 7 bases matching TRBD2. This CDR3 spans 18 amino acids. Germline V gene sequence: CDR1 ENHRY, CDR2 SYGVKD. The CDR3 bases are TGTGCCAGCAGTGGTCAATGGGGGGGACCCATGGGGGGCTACGAGCAGTACTTC. Amino acids: CASSGQWGGPMGGYEQYF.

The CDR3 spells CAWSVRTGAYEQYF. DNA of the CDR3: TGTGCCTGGAGTGTACGGACAGGGGCCTACGAGCAGTACTTC. The chain combines TRBV30 with TRBJ2-7; 9 nucleotides match TRBD1. This CDR3 is built from 14 residues. V lost 0 bases to trimming and J lost 2 bases; unmatched junction nucleotides: 2. Germline V gene data show CDR1 as GTSNPN and CDR2 as SVGIG (reference sequence).

This clonotype was recorded a few times. This rearrangement joins TRBV2 to TRBJ1-2; TRBD1 agrees at 9 bases. CDR1 SNHLY and CDR2 FYNNEI come from the germline V gene. This CDR3 is 15 amino acids long. J was trimmed by 2 bases and V by 7 bases; bases with no gene match: 8. DNA for the CDR3: TGTGCCAGCATCCGGGACAGGGAAGTAAACTATGGCTACACCTTC. This sequence encodes CASIRDREVNYGYTF.